This record covers a single TCR beta chain. This clonotype was recorded at least ten times. There is no known antigen for this receptor. No base qualities exist here, and no much larger clone lies one base off it. The data originate from a study of T-cell memory formation after mild COVID-19 (dated by TCRdb to about 2021). Context from the whole study: TCR sequence clusters from the two donors were largely donor specific. Longitudinal TCRalpha and TCRbeta repertoire sequencing tracked T-cell clones expanding and contracting after mild COVID-19 in a couple of donors. The cohort was made up of two young adult volunteers, one female and one male, who were previously healthy.

The germline V gene yields SGHTA for CDR1 and FQGNSA for CDR2. Counted from cysteine to phenylalanine, this CDR3 has 15 amino acids. Left in the record is the CDR3 DNA by itself, 45 bases read in frame from the first base. V loses 5 bases of germline sequence and J loses 2 bases, and the interval between the two ends is 16 bases. The listed sequencing device is Illumina NovaSeq 6000. TCRalpha and TCRbeta cDNA libraries were built by 5'RACE with constant-segment primers, adding sample barcodes and unique molecular identifiers. Trizol reagent was used to extract RNA from every sample. The libraries were amplified in two PCR steps, and the second step added a second sample barcode and Illumina TruSeq adapters. Sequencing of the libraries was done on an Illumina NovaSeq, producing 2 x 150 bp paired-end reads. The original pipeline was this. Demultiplexing of reads and collapsing into UMI-guided consensus sequences were performed with migec v1.2.7. Using mixcr v2.1.11, the UMI consensuses were aligned to TRA and TRB V and J templates and assembled into clonotypes. A clonotype was counted as expanded or contracted only if both edgeR and NoisET called the change significant, with noise models trained on biological replicates. For edgeR calls, the thresholds were a false discovery rate-adjusted p below 0.01 and a log2 fold-change of 1. As an exploratory analysis of dynamics, PCA with hierarchical clustering was applied to max-normalized trajectories of the 1000 most abundant clonotypes. Separately sequenced CD4+ and CD8+ repertoires were used to assign a CD4 or CD8 phenotype to each responding clone. TCRdb ran its own pipeline on the public reads, namely fastp trimming at Q25 and MiXCR clone calling, and kept in-frame beta chains. Rows with a matching CDR3 protein are joined into one entry that keeps the most common DNA and genes. These V and J calls are TCRdb output, not the study's own analysis. The sample table records a few hundred thousand distinct CDR3 sequences; around 30% of these occur just once. The leading ten clones occupy about 13% of the sample.

Ficoll-Paque density gradient centrifugation was used to isolate PBMCs. What the authors observed across the whole study: Some responding clones were found in pre-infection memory, which suggests that pre-existing cross-reactive memory T cells took part in the SARS-CoV-2 response. The second-wave clones that peaked on day 37 were not confirmed to be SARS-CoV-2 specific. Contracting CD4+ clones appeared mostly in the CM and EM memory subsets, whereas CD8+ clones were enriched in EMRA. Clones that contracted from day 15 to 85 showed balanced CD4/CD8 phenotypes, whereas a second wave of clones that expanded from day 15 to 37 leaned towards CD4+. Only a couple of mild cases were covered in the study, and larger cohorts including severe cases with pre-infection samples were considered necessary.

The TCR comes from an adult woman who had mild COVID-19 (a few samples of this study predate the infection). The sample titles of this study are shuffled in the database, so cell type and time point are left out; the donor was told from shared clones. Sequenced material: PBMCs or a T cell subset sorted from them (not recorded which). The rearranged chain carries TRBV7-2 and TRBJ2-7, and perhaps TRBD2 as D gene, on 6 matching bases. CDR3 protein: CASSQSGPIPYEQYF. The DNA is as follows: TGTGCCAGCAGCCAGAGCGGGCCAATCCCCTACGAGCAGTACTTC.